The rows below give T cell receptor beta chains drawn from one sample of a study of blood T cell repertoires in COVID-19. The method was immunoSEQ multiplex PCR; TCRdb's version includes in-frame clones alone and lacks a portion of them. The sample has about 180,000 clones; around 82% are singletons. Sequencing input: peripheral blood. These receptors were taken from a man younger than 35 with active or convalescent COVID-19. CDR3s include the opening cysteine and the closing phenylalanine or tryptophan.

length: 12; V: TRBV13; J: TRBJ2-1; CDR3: CASSHRVGEQFF
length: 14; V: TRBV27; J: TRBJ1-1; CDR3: CASSPGLSGTEAFF
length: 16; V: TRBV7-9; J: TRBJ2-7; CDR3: CASSLISGSPLRGQYF
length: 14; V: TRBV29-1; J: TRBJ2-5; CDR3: CSVDLAGGGETQYF
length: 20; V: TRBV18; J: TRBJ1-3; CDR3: CASSPLRAGGEVASGNTIYF
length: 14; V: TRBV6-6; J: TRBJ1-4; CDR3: CASSLTATNEKLFF
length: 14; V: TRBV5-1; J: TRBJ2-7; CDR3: CASSSRLNSYEQYF
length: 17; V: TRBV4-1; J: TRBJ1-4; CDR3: CASSQDQNPQEGEKLFF
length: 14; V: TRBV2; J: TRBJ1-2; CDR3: CASTGTGIHYGYTF
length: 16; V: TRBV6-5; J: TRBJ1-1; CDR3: CASSYTSRGGNTEAFF
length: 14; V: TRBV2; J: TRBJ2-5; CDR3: CASKSGHTGETQYF
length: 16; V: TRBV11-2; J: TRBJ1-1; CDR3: CASSVKRGTSYTEAFF
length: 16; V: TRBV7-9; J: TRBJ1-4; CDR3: CASSHQGTGGYEKLFF
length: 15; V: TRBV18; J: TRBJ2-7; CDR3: CASSPGGVGSYEQYF
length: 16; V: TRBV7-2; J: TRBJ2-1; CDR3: CASSFDSYRSYNEQFF
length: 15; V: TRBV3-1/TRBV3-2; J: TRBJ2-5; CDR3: CASSQGLAGVETQYF
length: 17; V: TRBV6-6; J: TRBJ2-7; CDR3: CASSPKTGWSVDYEQYF
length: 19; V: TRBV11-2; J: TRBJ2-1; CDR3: CASSLAPKRASGVGNEQFF
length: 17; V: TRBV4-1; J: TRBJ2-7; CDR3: CASSRTPPGGGFYEQYF
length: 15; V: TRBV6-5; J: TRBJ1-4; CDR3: CASSKWTGSDEKLFF
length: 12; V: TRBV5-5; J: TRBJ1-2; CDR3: CASSPFLYGYTF
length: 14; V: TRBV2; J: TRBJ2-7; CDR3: CASSKGLAGFEQYF
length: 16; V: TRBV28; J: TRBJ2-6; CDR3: CASRQTAVSGANVLTF
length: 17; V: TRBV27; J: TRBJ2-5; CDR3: CASSPHGGQGREETQYF
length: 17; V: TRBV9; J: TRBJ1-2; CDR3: CASSVVAAEGANYGYTF
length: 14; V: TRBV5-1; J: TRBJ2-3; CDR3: CASSFEGGVDTQYF
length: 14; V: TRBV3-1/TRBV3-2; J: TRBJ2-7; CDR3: CASSHLGQVDEQYF
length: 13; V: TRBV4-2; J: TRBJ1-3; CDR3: CASSPQSGNTIYF
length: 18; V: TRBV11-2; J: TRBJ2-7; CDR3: CASSSGLAGASLSYEQYF
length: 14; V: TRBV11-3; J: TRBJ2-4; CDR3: CASSNDREKNIQYF
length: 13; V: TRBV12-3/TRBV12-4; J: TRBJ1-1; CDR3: CASSFVGVSEAFF
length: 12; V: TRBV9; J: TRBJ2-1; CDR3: CASSVDIWEQFF
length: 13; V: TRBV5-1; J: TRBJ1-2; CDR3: CASTLGGSYGYTF
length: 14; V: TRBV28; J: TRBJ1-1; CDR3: CASSLGGGAKEAFF
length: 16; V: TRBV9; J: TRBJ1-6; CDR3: CASSVESGGNNSPLHF
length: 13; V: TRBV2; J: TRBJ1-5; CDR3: CASMGDSNQPQHF
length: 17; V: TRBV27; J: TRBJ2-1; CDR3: CASSSSPTGGKGIVQFF
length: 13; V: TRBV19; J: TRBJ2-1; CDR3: CASSAREDNEQFF
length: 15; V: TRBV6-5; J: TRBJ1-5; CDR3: CASSAADRGGQPQHF
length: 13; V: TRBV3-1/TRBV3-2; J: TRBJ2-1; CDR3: CASREDGNNEQFF
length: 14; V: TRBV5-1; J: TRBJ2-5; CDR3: CASNRDSTQETQYF
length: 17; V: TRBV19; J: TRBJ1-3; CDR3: CASSILGSPTSGNTIYF
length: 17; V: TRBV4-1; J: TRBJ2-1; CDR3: CASSQEIGAGGYNEQFF
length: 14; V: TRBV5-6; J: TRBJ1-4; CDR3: CASSLRQDNEKLFF
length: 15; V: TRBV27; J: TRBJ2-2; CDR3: CASSRGTTNTGELFF
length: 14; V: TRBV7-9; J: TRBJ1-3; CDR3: CASSLTGYGNTIYF
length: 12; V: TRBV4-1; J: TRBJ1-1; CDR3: CASSHPGTEAFF
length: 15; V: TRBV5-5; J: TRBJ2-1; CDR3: CASSFGGSSYNEQFF